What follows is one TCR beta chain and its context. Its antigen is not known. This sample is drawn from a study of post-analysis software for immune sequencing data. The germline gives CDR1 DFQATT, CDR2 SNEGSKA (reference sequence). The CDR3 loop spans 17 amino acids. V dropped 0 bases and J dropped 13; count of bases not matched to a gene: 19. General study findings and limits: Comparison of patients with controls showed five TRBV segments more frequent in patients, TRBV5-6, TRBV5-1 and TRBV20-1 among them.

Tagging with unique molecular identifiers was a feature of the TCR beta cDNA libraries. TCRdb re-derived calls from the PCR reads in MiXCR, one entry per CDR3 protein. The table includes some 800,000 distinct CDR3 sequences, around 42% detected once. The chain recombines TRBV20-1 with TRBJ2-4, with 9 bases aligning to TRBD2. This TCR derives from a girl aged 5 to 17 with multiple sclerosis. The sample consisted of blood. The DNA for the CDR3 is TGCAGTGCTAGAGATGCGGCGGGAGGGCCGGTATACAATGAGCAGTACTTC. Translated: CSARDAAGGPVYNEQYF.